The clone carrying this T cell receptor (beta chain) was picked up a small number of times. The sample originates from a study of blood T cells in healthy people across ages. Trimming took off 3 bases at V and 3 bases at J, with 10 bases between the two ends. CDR3 size: 13 residues. Germline values: CDR1 SGDLS, CDR2 YYNGEE. Primed by a sample-barcoded 5' primer and a J-beta primer mix, a second PCR proceeded for roughly 7 to 12 cycles. TCRdb used MiXCR to reprocess the 5' RACE reads, holding one entry per CDR3 protein. This sample carries under 1,100,000 distinct CDR3 sequences, under 30% of them seen once, and the ten largest clones take 0.65% to 0.95%. This same sample was also part of a study on T cells of mothers and their children. This second study says: cDNA was made from all extracted RNA, around 1.5 ug per 15 ul. The TCR beta CDR3 read count exceeded 8 million for each mother and was several million for each child.

This TCR was recovered from a girl between 2 and 10 years old in good health. Sample: blood. The gene calls are TRBV9 and TRBJ2-7, with D possibly being TRBD1 (5 bases). CDR3 DNA: TGTGCCAGCAGCGCCCCGGACAACTACGAGCAGTACTTC. This encodes CASSAPDNYEQYF.